This T cell receptor beta chain was profiled in a study of T cell responses to AZD1222 COVID-19 vaccine. The CDR3 consists of 16 residues. V lost 1 base to trimming and J lost 2 bases, with 13 bases between them. CDR1 SGHTA and CDR2 FQGNSA come from the germline V gene. Overall study results and limits: The CD4 TCRs associated with vaccination extended across spike and predominated at 160-218 and 743-854. It should be noted that donors were predominantly white British and more often female, and clonal diversity was possibly underestimated. Epitopes outside B.1.351 and B.1.1.7 mutated regions reportedly drew nearly half of spike TCRs.

Remarks on this clone: As yet, its antigen is unknown.

The assay was immunoSEQ multiplex PCR, and TCRdb's table has in-frame clones only and misses some. The sample consists of approximately 94,000 clones, roughly 86% of them appearing once. The input for sequencing was peripheral blood, taken on day 0 of MenACWY control vaccination. The source of this sequence is an adult in good health. The V call is TRBV7-2, the J call TRBJ2-3; a weak D match, TRBD2 (5 bases). The CDR3 DNA is TGTGCCAGCAGCTTAGTTGGGGAGACGGTCACAGATACGCAGTATTTT. Translated: CASSLVGETVTDTQYF.